This T cell receptor (beta chain) was sequenced for a study of cytomegalovirus exposure and HLA in healthy donors. Study results and limitations: Altogether, about 160 TCR beta chains were recorded as cytomegalovirus-associated.

Generated by immunoSEQ multiplex PCR, the TCRdb table keeps only in-frame clones and is missing some. The repertoire holds 70,000 or so clones, about 94% seen once, with roughly 1% in the top ten. A remark on this clone: Its antigen is not known.

CDR1 and CDR2 from the germline V gene are LNHDA and SQIVND (reference sequence). The CDR3 spans 14 residues. J was trimmed by 8 bases and V by 4 bases; bases with no gene match: 5. The sequencing input was PBMCs. The receptor was derived from a young woman in good health and CMV-seronegative. The chain is built from TRBV19 and TRBJ1-5; TRBD1 matches 10 bases. In DNA form, the CDR3 reads TGTGCCAGTAGTAATGGACAGGGGGTGGAGCCCCAGCATTTT. It translates to CASSNGQGVEPQHF. The full variable domain, completed using reference TRBV19 and TRBJ1-5, is DGGITQSPKYLFRKEGQNVTLSCEQNLNHDAMYWYRQDPGQGLRLIYYSQIVNDFQKGDIAEGYSVSREKKESFPLTVTSAQKNPTAFYLCASSNGQGVEPQHFGDGTRLSIL.